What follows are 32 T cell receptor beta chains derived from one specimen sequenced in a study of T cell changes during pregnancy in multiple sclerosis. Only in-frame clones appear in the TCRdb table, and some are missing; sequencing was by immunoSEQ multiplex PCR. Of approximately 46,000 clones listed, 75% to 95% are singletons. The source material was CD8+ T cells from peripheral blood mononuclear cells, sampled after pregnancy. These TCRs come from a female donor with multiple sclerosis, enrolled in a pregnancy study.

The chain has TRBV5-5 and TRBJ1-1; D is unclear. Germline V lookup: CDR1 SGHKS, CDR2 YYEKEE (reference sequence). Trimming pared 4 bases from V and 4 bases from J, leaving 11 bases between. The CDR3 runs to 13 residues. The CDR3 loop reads CASSREFGTEAFF. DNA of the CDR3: TGTGCCAGCAGCAGGGAGTTCGGCACTGAAGCTTTCTTT.

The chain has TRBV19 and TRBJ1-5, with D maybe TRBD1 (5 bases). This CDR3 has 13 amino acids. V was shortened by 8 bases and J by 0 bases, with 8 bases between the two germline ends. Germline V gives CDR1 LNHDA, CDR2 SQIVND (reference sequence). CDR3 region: CASHTGSNQPQHF. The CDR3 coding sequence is TGTGCCAGTCATACAGGTAGCAATCAGCCCCAGCATTTT.

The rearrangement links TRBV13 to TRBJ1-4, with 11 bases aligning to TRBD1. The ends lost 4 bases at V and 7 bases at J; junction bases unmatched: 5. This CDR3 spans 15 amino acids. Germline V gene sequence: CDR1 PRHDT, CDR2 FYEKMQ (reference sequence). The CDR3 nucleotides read TGTGCCAGCAGCTCCCGGGACAGGGGGATTGAAAAACTGTTTTTT. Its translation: CASSSRDRGIEKLFF.

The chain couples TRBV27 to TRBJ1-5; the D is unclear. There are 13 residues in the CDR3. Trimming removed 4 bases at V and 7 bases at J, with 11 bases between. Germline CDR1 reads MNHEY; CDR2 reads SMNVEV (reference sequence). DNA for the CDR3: TGTGCCAGCAGTTACGGACTGTTCCAGCCCCAGCATTTT. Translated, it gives CASSYGLFQPQHF.

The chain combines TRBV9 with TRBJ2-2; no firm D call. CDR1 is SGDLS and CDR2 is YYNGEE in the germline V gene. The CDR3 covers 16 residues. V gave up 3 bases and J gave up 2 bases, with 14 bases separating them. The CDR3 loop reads CASSAGGSVNTGELFF. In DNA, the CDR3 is TGTGCCAGCAGCGCCGGTGGTTCTGTTAACACCGGGGAGCTGTTTTTT.

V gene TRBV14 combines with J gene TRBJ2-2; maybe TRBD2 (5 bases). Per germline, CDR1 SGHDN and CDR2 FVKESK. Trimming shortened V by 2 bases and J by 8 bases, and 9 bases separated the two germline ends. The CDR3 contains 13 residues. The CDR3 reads CASSQRRGGELFF. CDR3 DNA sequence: TGTGCCAGCAGCCAACGCCGGGGAGGGGAGCTGTTTTTT.

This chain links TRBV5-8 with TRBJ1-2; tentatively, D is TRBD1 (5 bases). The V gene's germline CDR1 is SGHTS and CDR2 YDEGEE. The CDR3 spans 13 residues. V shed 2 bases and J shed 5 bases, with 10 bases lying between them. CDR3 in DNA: TGTGCCAGCAGCTTTGGATCAGGGTATGGCTACACCTTC. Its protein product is CASSFGSGYGYTF.

The CDR3 spells CASSETGGPYNEQFF. The CDR3 coding sequence is TGTGCCAGCAGCGAGACGGGGGGGCCCTACAATGAGCAGTTCTTC. The chain has TRBV7-6 and TRBJ2-1; TRBD2 agrees at 8 bases. The CDR3 totals 15 residues. CDR1 and CDR2 from the germline V gene are SGHVS and FNYEAQ. V shed 5 bases and J 2 bases; nucleotides not matched to a gene: 5.

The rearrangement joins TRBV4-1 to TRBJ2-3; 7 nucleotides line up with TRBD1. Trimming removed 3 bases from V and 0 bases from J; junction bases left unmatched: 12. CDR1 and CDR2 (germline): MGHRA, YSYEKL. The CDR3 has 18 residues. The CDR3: CASSHTQPGQMSTDTQYF. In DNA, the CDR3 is TGCGCCAGCAGCCACACACAACCGGGACAGATGAGCACAGATACGCAGTATTTT.

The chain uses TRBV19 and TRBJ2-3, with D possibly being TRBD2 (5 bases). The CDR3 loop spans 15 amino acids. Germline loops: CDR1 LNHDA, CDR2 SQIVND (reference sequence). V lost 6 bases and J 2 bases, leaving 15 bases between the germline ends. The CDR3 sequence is CASSVTSWVTDTQYF. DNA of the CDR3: TGTGCCAGTAGCGTAACTAGTTGGGTCACAGATACGCAGTATTTT.

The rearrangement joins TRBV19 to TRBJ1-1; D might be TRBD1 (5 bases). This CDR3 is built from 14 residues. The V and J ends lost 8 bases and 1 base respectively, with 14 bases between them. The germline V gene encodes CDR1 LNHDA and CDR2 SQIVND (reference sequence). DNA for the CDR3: TGTGCCAGTCGCCATAACAGGAGGAACACTGAAGCTTTCTTT. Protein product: CASRHNRRNTEAFF.

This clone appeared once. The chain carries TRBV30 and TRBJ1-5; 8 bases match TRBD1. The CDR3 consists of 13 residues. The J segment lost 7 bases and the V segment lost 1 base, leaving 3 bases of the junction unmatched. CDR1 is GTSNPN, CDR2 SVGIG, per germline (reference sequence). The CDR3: CAWSADRGQPQHF. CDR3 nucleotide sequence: TGTGCCTGGAGTGCTGACAGGGGCCAGCCCCAGCATTTT.

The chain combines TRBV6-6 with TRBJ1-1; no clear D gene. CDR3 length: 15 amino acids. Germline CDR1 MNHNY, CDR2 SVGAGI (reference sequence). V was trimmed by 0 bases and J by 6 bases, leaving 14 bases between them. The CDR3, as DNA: TGTGCCAGCAGTTACTCGCTTCTGGAGCTCGCTGAAGCTTTCTTT. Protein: CASSYSLLELAEAFF.

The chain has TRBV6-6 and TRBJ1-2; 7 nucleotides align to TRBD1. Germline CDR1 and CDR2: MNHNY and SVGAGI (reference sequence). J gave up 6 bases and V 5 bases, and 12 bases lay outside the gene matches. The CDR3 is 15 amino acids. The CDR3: CASSTVVTGLDGYTF. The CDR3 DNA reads TGTGCCAGCAGTACGGTTGTGACAGGGCTTGATGGCTACACCTTC.

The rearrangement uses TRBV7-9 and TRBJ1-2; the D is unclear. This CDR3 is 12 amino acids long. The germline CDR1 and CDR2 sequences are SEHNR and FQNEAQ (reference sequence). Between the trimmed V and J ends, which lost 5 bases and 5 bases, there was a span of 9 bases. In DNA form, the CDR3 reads TGTGCCAGCAGCCGAACTAGATATGGCTACACCTTC. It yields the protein CASSRTRYGYTF.

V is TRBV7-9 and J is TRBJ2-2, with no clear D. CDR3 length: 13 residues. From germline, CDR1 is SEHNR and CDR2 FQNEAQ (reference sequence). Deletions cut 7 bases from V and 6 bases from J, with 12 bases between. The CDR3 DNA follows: TGTGCCAGCAACTTCATTCTAGCCGGGGAGCTGTTTTTT. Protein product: CASNFILAGELFF.

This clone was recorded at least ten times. DNA of the CDR3: TGTGCCAGCAGTGACCCGACTAGCGGAGACTACAATGAGCAGTTCTTC. Its protein is CASSDPTSGDYNEQFF. V usage is TRBV6-4 and J usage is TRBJ2-1; 9 bases are shared with TRBD2. Germline V gene sequence: CDR1 MRHNA, CDR2 SNTAGT. The CDR3 length is 16 residues. Losses at the gene ends were 2 bases for V and 3 bases for J; bases not matched to a gene: 5.

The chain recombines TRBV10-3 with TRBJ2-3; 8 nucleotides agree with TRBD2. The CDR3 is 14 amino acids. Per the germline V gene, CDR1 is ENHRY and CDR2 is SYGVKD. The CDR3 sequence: CGSRGGQGADTQYF. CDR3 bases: TGTGGATCCCGGGGGGGTCAGGGCGCAGATACGCAGTATTTT.

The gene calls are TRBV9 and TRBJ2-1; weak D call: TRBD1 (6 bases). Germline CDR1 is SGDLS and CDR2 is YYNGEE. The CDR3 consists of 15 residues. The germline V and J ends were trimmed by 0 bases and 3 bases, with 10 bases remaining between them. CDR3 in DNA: TGTGCCAGCAGCGTAGCCCTGACAGGCTACAATGAGCAGTTCTTC. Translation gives CASSVALTGYNEQFF.

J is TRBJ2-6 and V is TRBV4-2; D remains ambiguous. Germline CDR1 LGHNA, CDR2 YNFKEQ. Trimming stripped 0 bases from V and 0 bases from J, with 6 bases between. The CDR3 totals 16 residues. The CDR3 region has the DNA TGTGCCAGCAGCCAAGAATCCCTCTCTGGGGCCAACGTCCTGACTTTC. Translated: CASSQESLSGANVLTF.

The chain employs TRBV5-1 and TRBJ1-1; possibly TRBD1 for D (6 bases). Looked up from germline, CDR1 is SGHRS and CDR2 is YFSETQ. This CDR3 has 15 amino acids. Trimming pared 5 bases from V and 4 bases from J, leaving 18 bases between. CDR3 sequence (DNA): TGCGCCAGCAGTGGGGACATCGGTCGGGGCACTGAAGCTTTCTTT. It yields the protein CASSGDIGRGTEAFF.

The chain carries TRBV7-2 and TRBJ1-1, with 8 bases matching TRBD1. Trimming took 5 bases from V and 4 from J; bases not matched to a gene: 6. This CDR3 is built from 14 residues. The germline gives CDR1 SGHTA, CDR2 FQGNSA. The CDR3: CASSLDRGATEAFF. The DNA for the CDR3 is TGTGCCAGCAGCCTTGACAGGGGCGCCACTGAAGCTTTCTTT. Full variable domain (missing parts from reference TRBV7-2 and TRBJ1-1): GAGVSQSPSNKVTEKGKDVELRCDPISGHTALYWYRQSLGQGLEFLIYFQGNSAPDKSGLPSDRFSAERTGGSVSTLTIQRTQQEDSAVYLCASSLDRGATEAFFGQGTRLTVV.

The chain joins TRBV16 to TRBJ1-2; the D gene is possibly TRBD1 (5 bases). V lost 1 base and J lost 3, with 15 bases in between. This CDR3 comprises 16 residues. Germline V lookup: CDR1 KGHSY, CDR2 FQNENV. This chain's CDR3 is CASSQLSPRDYYGYTF. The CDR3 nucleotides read TGTGCCAGCAGCCAATTGTCCCCCAGGGATTACTATGGCTACACCTTC.

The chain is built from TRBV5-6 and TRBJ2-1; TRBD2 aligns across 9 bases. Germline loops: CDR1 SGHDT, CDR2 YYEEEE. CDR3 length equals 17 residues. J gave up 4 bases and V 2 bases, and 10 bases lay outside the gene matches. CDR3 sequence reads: CASSLTGGGVIYNEQFF. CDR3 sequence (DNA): TGTGCCAGCAGCTTAACTGGCGGGGGGGTCATATACAATGAGCAGTTCTTC. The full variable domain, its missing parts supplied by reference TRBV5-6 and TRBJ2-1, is DAGVTQSPTHLIKTRGQQVTLRCSPKSGHDTVSWYQQALGQGPQFIFQYYEEEERQRGNFPDRFSGHQFPNYSSELNVNALLLGDSALYLCASSLTGGGVIYNEQFFGPGTRLTVL.

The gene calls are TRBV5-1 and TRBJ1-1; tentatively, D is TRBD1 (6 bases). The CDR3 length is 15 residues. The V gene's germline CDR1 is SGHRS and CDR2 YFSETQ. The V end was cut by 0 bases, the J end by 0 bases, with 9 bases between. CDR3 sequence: CASSLVAGVNTEAFF. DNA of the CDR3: TGCGCCAGCAGCTTGGTGGCAGGGGTGAACACTGAAGCTTTCTTT.

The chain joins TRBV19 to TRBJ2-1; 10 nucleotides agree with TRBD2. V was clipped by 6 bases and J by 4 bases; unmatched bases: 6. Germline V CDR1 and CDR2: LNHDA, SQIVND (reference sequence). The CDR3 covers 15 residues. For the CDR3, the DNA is TGTGCCAGTAGGCCTACTAGCGGGGAATACAATGAGCAGTTCTTC. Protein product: CASRPTSGEYNEQFF.

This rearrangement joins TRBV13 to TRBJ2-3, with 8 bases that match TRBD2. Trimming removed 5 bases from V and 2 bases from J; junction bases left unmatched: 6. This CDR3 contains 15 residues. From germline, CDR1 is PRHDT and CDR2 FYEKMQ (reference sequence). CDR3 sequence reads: CASSAFSGTTDTQYF. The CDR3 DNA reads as TGTGCCAGCAGCGCATTTAGCGGGACCACAGATACGCAGTATTTT.

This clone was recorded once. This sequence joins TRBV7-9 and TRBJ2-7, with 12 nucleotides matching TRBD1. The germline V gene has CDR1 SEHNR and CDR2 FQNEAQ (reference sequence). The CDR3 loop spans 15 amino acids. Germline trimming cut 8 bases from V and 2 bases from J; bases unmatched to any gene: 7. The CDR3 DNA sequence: TGTGCCAGCGAGCCGGGACAGGGGGCTCCCTACGAGCAGTACTTC. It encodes CASEPGQGAPYEQYF.

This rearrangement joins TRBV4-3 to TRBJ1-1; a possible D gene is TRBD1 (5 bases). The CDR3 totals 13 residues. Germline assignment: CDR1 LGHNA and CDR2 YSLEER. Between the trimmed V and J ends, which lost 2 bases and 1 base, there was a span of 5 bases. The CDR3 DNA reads TGCGCCAGCAGCCAAACAGGGAACACTGAAGCTTTCTTT. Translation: CASSQTGNTEAFF.

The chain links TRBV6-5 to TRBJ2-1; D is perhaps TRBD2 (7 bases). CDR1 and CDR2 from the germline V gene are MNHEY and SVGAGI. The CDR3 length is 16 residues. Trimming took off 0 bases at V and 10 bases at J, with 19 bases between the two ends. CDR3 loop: CASSYSSAGAEREQFF. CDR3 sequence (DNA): TGTGCCAGCAGTTACTCATCGGCGGGGGCGGAGCGAGAGCAGTTCTTC.

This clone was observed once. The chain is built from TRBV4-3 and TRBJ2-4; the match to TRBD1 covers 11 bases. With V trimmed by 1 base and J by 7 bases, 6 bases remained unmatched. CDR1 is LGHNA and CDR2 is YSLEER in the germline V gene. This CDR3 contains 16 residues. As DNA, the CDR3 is TGCGCCAGCAGCCAAGTCGGACAGGGGGCGCATAACATTCAGTACTTC. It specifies CASSQVGQGAHNIQYF.

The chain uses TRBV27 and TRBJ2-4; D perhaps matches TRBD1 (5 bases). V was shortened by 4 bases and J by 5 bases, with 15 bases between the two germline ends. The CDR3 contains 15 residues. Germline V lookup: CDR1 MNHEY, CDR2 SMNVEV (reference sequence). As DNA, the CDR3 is TGTGCCAGCAGTTGGTCAGGGAAAGGACAAAACATTCAGTACTTC. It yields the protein CASSWSGKGQNIQYF.